These 26 T cell receptor beta chains came from one sample sequenced in a study of cytomegalovirus exposure and HLA in healthy donors (dated by TCRdb to 2017 to 2019). Libraries were constructed by the immunoSEQ multiplex PCR assay. A mixture of 60 forward primers for TCR Vbeta segments and 13 reverse primers for TCR Jbeta segments was used in the multiplex PCR. TCRdb obtained this table from immuneACCESS and retained in-frame rearrangements with V and J assigned. These tables miss some clones; where compared with another copy, unresolved V genes account for less than half of the shortfall, and the remainder is unexplained. Present in this sample are 100,000 or so clones, 70% to 90% of which were seen just once. The ten most abundant clones make up roughly 2.6% of the sample. Sequences were obtained from PBMCs. These receptors were collected from a man aged 40-49 years in good health and CMV-seronegative.

The chain employs TRBV6-1 and TRBJ2-1; D call uncertain. The CDR3 extends over 15 amino acids. The germline V gene encodes CDR1 MNHNS and CDR2 SASEGT. V was pared by 3 bases and J by 0 bases, with 9 bases between. CDR3 residues: CASSDRRSSYNEQFF. DNA of the CDR3: TGTGCCAGCAGTGATAGAAGAAGCTCCTACAATGAGCAGTTCTTC.

Note on this clone: An end of the junction does not agree with germline; a read error may underlie this. The chain has TRBV7-9 and TRBJ2-1; 12 nucleotides match TRBD2. The CDR3 is 16 amino acids. In germline, CDR1 is SEHNR, CDR2 FQNEAQ (reference sequence). The CDR3 DNA follows: TGTTCCAGCAGCCTCCTTCTAGCGGGGGGGCAGCATGAGCAGTTCTTC. Amino acid sequence: CSSSLLLAGGQHEQFF.

The rearrangement joins TRBV4-1 to TRBJ2-7; tentative D call: TRBD1 (6 bases). The CDR3 covers 18 residues. CDR1 and CDR2 (germline): MGHRA, YSYEKL. Between the trimmed V and J ends, which lost 5 bases and 0 bases, there was a span of 23 bases. CDR3 DNA sequence: TGCGCCAGCAGCTTCCAGACCGGGACAACTAGAAGCTCCTACGAGCAGTACTTC. Protein: CASSFQTGTTRSSYEQYF.

This clone came up a few times. The chain combines TRBV5-4 with TRBJ1-4, with a possible D match to TRBD1 (6 bases). This CDR3 comprises 15 residues. From germline, CDR1 is SGHNT and CDR2 YYREEE (reference sequence). V was trimmed by 4 bases and J by 0 bases, leaving 10 bases between them. In DNA form, the CDR3 reads TGTGCCAGCAGCCAGGACAGTGCAACTAATGAAAAACTGTTTTTT. Translating gives CASSQDSATNEKLFF.

In DNA form, the CDR3 reads TGCGCCAGCAGCCAAGGACTAGCGGGGCGCACAGATACGCAGTATTTT. Translated, it gives CASSQGLAGRTDTQYF. The chain joins TRBV4-1 to TRBJ2-3; the match to TRBD2 covers 11 bases. CDR3 length: 16 residues. The V and J ends lost 1 base and 1 base, in that order; junction bases with no gene match: 1. Per germline, CDR1 MGHRA and CDR2 YSYEKL.

The chain uses TRBV29-1 and TRBJ1-3, with D maybe TRBD1 (6 bases). V shed 4 bases and J shed 9 bases, with 19 bases lying between them. The CDR3 extends over 14 amino acids. Germline-derived CDR1 and CDR2 are SQVTM and ANQGSEA. The CDR3, as DNA: TGCAGCGTTGGAGGGGGTCTTCCTCAGGGCACCATATATTTT. This gives the protein CSVGGGLPQGTIYF. Variable domain in full (rest from reference TRBV29-1 and TRBJ1-3): SAVISQKPSRDICQRGTSLTIQCQVDSQVTMMFWYRQQPGQSLTLIATANQGSEATYESGFVIDKFPISRPNLTFSTLTVSNMSPEDSSIYLCSVGGGLPQGTIYFGEGSWLTVV.

V and J are TRBV9 and TRBJ1-4; D unresolved. Trimming took 5 bases from V and 6 from J, leaving 11 bases between them. The CDR3 is 13 residues long. Per the germline V gene, CDR1 is SGDLS and CDR2 is YYNGEE. The CDR3 DNA follows: TGTGCCAGCAGGGGTATCGGGGATGAAAAACTGTTTTTT. Protein: CASRGIGDEKLFF.

The rearrangement links TRBV6-9 to TRBJ2-7; weak D call: TRBD2 (6 bases). The CDR3 has 16 residues. Germline CDR1 MNHGY, CDR2 SVAAGI. The ends were cut back, 4 bases at V and 2 bases at J, with 18 bases in the middle. As DNA, the CDR3 is TGTGCCAGCAGTTTTTCCTATCCGGGACTGGCCTACGAGCAGTACTTC. This sequence encodes CASSFSYPGLAYEQYF.

V is TRBV4-2 and J is TRBJ2-3; TRBD2 aligns across 9 bases. Germline V gene sequence: CDR1 LGHNA, CDR2 YNFKEQ. Unmatched junction bases numbered 13, after V lost 7 bases and J lost 2 bases. This CDR3 has 17 amino acids. The CDR3 reads CASTRWGGGGATDTQYF. As DNA, the CDR3 is TGTGCCAGCACCCGCTGGGGGGGCGGGGGGGCCACAGATACGCAGTATTTT.

V is TRBV19 and J is TRBJ2-4; D might be TRBD1 (6 bases). This CDR3 region has 18 residues. Germline CDR1 is LNHDA and CDR2 is SQIVND (reference sequence). Trimming pared 5 bases from V and 0 bases from J, leaving 20 bases between. CDR3 nucleotides: TGTGCCAGTAGTCGGGCAGGGGCTCCTACAGGAGCCAAAAACATTCAGTACTTC. Amino acid sequence: CASSRAGAPTGAKNIQYF.

The J gene is TRBJ2-7, the V gene TRBV7-2, with D possibly TRBD1 on 6 matching bases. The CDR3 contains 13 residues. Per germline, CDR1 SGHTA and CDR2 FQGNSA. The germline V and J ends were trimmed by 1 base and 5 bases, with 9 bases remaining between them. The CDR3: CASSLEPGDEQYF. Here the CDR3 DNA reads TGTGCCAGCAGCTTAGAACCAGGGGACGAGCAGTACTTC.

The CDR3 here is CASRTSFGGGETQYF. The CDR3 DNA reads TGTGCCAGCAGAACCAGCTTCGGGGGGGGAGAGACCCAGTACTTC. The genes are TRBV2 and TRBJ2-5; TRBD2 matches at 8 bases. The junction had 10 bases not matched to a gene; V was cut back by 6 bases and J by 4 bases. Germline V gene data show CDR1 as SNHLY and CDR2 as FYNNEI. This CDR3 has 15 amino acids. The full variable domain, with the rest looked up from reference TRBV2 and TRBJ2-5, is EPEVTQTPSHQVTQMGQEVILRCVPISNHLYFYWYRQILGQKVEFLVSFYNNEISEKSEIFDDQFSVERPDGSNFTLKIRSTKLEDSAMYFCASRTSFGGGETQYFGPGTRLLVL.

With regard to this clone: One end of the junction fails to match germline, which may point to a read error. V and J are TRBV7-7 and TRBJ1-3; perhaps TRBD1 as D (5 bases). Germline V gene data show CDR1 as SSHAT and CDR2 as FNYEAQ (reference sequence). The CDR3 is 13 amino acids. This CDR3 is CASSPTGGNTIYF. CDR3 bases: TGTGCTAGCAGCCCTACAGGCGGAAACACCATATATTTT. Combining the CDR3 with reference TRBV7-7 and TRBJ1-3 gives the whole variable domain GAGVSQSPRYKVTKRGQDVTLRCDPISSHATLYWYQQALGQGPEFLTYFNYEAQPDKSGLPSDRFSAERPEGSISTLTIQRTEQRDSAMYRCASSPTGGNTIYFGEGSWLTVV.

The sample holds one count of this clone. The rearrangement joins TRBV4-3 to TRBJ1-4; the D is unclear. The CDR3 extends over 16 amino acids. V gave up 0 bases and J gave up 8 bases, with 16 bases separating them. Germline V gene sequence: CDR1 LGHNA, CDR2 YSLEER. CDR3 nucleotide sequence: TGCGCCAGCAGCCAAGAACGGCTCCGGGGTGGCGAAAAACTGTTTTTT. It encodes CASSQERLRGGEKLFF.

The chain is built from TRBV5-8 and TRBJ1-1; D call uncertain. Looked up from germline, CDR1 is SGHTS and CDR2 is YDEGEE. Trimming pared 4 bases from V and 1 base from J, leaving 8 bases between. The CDR3 consists of 13 residues. The CDR3 DNA is TGTGCCAGCAGCACCACACAGAACACTGAAGCTTTCTTT. This sequence encodes CASSTTQNTEAFF.

The table lists this clone with a count of one. CDR3 amino acids: CASSRQGAETEAFF. In DNA form, the CDR3 reads TGTGCCAGCAGCCGACAGGGGGCCGAGACTGAAGCTTTCTTT. The chain recombines TRBV7-9 with TRBJ1-1; 10 nucleotides agree with TRBD1. From germline, CDR1 is SEHNR and CDR2 FQNEAQ (reference sequence). The junction had 5 bases not matched to a gene; V was cut back by 5 bases and J by 5 bases. CDR3 length equals 14 residues.

This clone was counted a few times. CDR3 DNA: TGCGCCAGCAGCTTACACCTCGGGGGGGGGCGGGCAGATACGCAGTATTTT. Translating it yields CASSLHLGGGRADTQYF. This sequence joins TRBV5-1 and TRBJ2-3; 8 bases are shared with TRBD2. The CDR3 covers 17 residues. After removal of 2 bases from V and 4 bases from J, the junction contained 12 bases not matched to a gene. Per the germline V gene, CDR1 is SGHRS and CDR2 is YFSETQ.

This chain joins TRBV18 and TRBJ2-2; TRBD2 aligns across 12 bases. Germline V gene sequence: CDR1 KGHSH, CDR2 LQKENI. The CDR3 runs to 18 residues. V dropped 5 bases and J dropped 0; count of bases not matched to a gene: 7. The CDR3 region has the DNA TGTGCCAGCTCATCACGGACTAGCGGGGAAACGAACACCGGGGAGCTGTTTTTT. Encoded protein: CASSSRTSGETNTGELFF.

V gene TRBV13 combines with J gene TRBJ2-7; 11 bases fit TRBD2. The ends lost 4 bases at V and 2 bases at J; junction bases unmatched: 10. Germline values: CDR1 PRHDT, CDR2 FYEKMQ (reference sequence). The CDR3 runs 17 residues. The DNA of the CDR3 is TGTGCCAGCAGCTCAAAGATTAGTAGCGGGGGGGCCTACGAGCAGTACTTC. Translating gives CASSSKISSGGAYEQYF.

This clone was recorded once. The chain couples TRBV4-3 to TRBJ1-6; possible D gene TRBD1, 5 bases. The CDR3 consists of 18 residues. The germline V and J ends were trimmed by 0 bases and 13 bases, with 25 bases remaining between them. From germline, CDR1 is LGHNA and CDR2 YSLEER. CDR3 nucleotide sequence: TGCGCCAGCAGCCAAGATATACCCCAGGGAGGGTCCTGGGGGCCCCTCCACTTT. Amino acids: CASSQDIPQGGSWGPLHF.

J is TRBJ2-2 and V is TRBV6-1; 7 bases line up with TRBD1. This CDR3 region has 13 residues. The junction had 4 bases not matched to a gene; V was cut back by 8 bases and J by 4 bases. The germline V gene has CDR1 MNHNS and CDR2 SASEGT. The CDR3 spells CASLRGPTGELFF. The CDR3 DNA reads TGTGCCAGCTTGAGGGGGCCCACCGGGGAGCTGTTTTTT.

J is TRBJ2-7 and V is TRBV5-6, with D possibly matching TRBD2 (6 bases). The CDR3 contains 14 residues. Germline assignment: CDR1 SGHDT and CDR2 YYEEEE. V gave up 4 bases and J gave up 7 bases, with 18 bases separating them. This CDR3 is CASSTGWRAREQYF. The CDR3 bases are TGTGCCAGCAGCACGGGATGGAGGGCTCGGGAGCAGTACTTC.

This chain uses TRBV12-5 with TRBJ1-1; 8 positions match TRBD1. V lost 6 bases and J lost 0; bases outside the gene matches: 9. The germline CDR1 and CDR2 sequences are LGHNT and FRNRAP. The CDR3 extends over 16 amino acids. The CDR3 region has the DNA TGTGCTAGTGGCCCAGGACAGGGAAGCATGAACACTGAAGCTTTCTTT. The encoded protein is CASGPGQGSMNTEAFF.

This clone was detected only a few times. The V call is TRBV10-3, the J call TRBJ2-3, with 9 bases matching TRBD2. V lost 3 bases to trimming and J lost 2 bases; unmatched junction nucleotides: 3. CDR1 is ENHRY and CDR2 is SYGVKD in the germline V gene. This CDR3 contains 15 residues. Here the CDR3 reads CAISEPSGATDTQYF. DNA for the CDR3: TGTGCCATCAGTGAACCTAGCGGGGCCACAGATACGCAGTATTTT.

The genes are TRBV6-5 and TRBJ1-5, with 7 nucleotides matching TRBD1. This CDR3 is built from 15 residues. Germline-derived CDR1 and CDR2 are MNHEY and SVGAGI. Trimming removed 0 bases from V and 3 bases from J; junction bases left unmatched: 2. The DNA for the CDR3 is TGTGCCAGCAGTTACTCGACAGGGAACAATCAGCCCCAGCATTTT. Amino acids: CASSYSTGNNQPQHF.

The chain uses TRBV7-9 and TRBJ2-1; TRBD2 might be the D (5 bases). The V gene's germline CDR1 is SEHNR and CDR2 FQNEAQ (reference sequence). The V end lost 4 bases, the J end lost 3 bases, and 10 bases lay between the germline ends. This CDR3 spans 14 amino acids. This CDR3 is CASSSWENYNEQFF. CDR3 nucleotide sequence: TGTGCCAGCAGCTCTTGGGAGAACTACAATGAGCAGTTCTTC.